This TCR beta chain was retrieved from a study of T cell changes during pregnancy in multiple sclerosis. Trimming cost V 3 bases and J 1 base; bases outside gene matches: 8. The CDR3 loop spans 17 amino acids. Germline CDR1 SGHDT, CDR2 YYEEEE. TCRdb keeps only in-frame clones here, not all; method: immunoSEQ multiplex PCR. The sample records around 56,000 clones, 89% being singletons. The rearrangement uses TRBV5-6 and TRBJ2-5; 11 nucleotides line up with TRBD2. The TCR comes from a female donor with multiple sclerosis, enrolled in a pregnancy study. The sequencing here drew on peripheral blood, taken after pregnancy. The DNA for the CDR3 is TGTGCCAGCAGCTGGCCGGGACTAGCGGAGTTCCAAGAGACCCAGTACTTC. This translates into CASSWPGLAEFQETQYF.